This T cell receptor (beta chain) is from a study of molecular identifiers for immune sequencing clone quantification. This clonotype was seen only a few times. Antigen specificity is unknown. TCRdb recomputed calls from the PCR reads with MiXCR, one row per CDR3 protein. The sample lists about 510,000 distinct CDR3 sequences, about a fifth occurring once. Study outcomes and limitations: In naive cells, under 1% of molecules belonged to clones above 20 RNA copies, against over 97% in effector cells. Spiked TCR RNA from one Jurkat cell reportedly showed up when mixed among over 900,000 naive cells.

The CDR3 consists of 18 residues. V was pared by 1 base and J by 3 bases, with 10 bases of the junction left unmatched. From germline, CDR1 is LGHNA and CDR2 YSLEER. The clonotype comes from a human donor in good health. Some libraries in this study had Jurkat cell RNA spiked in. The sequenced sample was naive CD8+ T cells from blood, with Jurkat cell RNA spiked in. Subset noted: FACS-sorted CD8+CD4-CCR7+CD45RA+ naive T cells. The J gene is TRBJ2-2, the V gene TRBV4-3, with 8 bases fitting TRBD1. CDR3 protein: CASSQVAGGRQDTGELFF. CDR3 DNA: TGCGCCAGCAGCCAAGTAGCAGGGGGCAGGCAAGACACCGGGGAGCTGTTTTTT.